This TCR beta chain was recorded in a study of cytomegalovirus exposure and HLA in healthy donors. Overall study results and limits: In a later analysis, CMV-associated beta chains were mostly HLA-associated, it appeared. Under in vitro conditions, three CMV-associated chains were confirmed as specific for CMV antigens.

Both 60 Vbeta primers and 13 Jbeta primers went into the PCR. Sequencing used immunoSEQ multiplex PCR; TCRdb keeps in-frame clones, though not all of them. The sample has under 130,000 clones; 60% to 85% are singletons. As to this clone: Its antigen is not known.

V was cut by 3 bases and J by 5 bases, with 19 bases left in between. CDR1 SGHTA and CDR2 FQGNSA come from the germline V gene. This CDR3 spans 16 amino acids. The chain couples TRBV7-2 to TRBJ2-5, with D perhaps TRBD1 (6 bases). Sequencing was done on a sample of PBMCs. The sequence was obtained from a male donor in good health and CMV-seronegative. The CDR3: CASSLGVQGLKETQYF. CDR3 coding DNA: TGTGCCAGCAGCTTGGGGGTACAGGGATTGAAGGAGACCCAGTACTTC.